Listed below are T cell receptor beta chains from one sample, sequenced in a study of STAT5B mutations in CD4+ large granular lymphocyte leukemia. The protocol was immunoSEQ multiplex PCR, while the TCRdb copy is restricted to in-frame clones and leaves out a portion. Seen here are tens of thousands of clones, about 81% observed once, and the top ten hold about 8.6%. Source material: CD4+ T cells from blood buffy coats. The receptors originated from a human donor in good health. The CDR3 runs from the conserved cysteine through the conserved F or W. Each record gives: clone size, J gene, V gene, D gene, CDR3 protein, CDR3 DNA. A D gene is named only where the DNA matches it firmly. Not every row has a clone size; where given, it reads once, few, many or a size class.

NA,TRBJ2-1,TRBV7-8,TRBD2,CASSSGLAGVSDQFF,TGTGCCAGCAGCTCGGGACTAGCGGGGGTCTCGGATCAGTTCTTC
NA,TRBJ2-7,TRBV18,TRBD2,CASSFSGSSYEQYF,TGTGCCAGCTCATTTAGCGGGAGCTCCTACGAGCAGTACTTC
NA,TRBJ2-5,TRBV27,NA,CASSFWPPQGETQYF,TGTGCCAGCAGTTTTTGGCCGCCCCAGGGGGAGACCCAGTACTTC
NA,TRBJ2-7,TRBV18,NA,CASSPSGGAAEQYF,TGTGCCAGCTCACCATCTGGAGGCGCGGCCGAGCAGTACTTC
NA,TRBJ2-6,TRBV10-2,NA,CASTPISGANVLTF,TGCGCCAGCACACCAATCTCTGGGGCCAACGTCCTGACTTTC
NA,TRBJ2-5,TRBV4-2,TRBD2,CASSRIGLAGGETQYF,TGTGCCAGCAGCCGCATCGGTCTAGCGGGGGGCGAGACCCAGTACTTC
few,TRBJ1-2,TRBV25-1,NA,CASADHFYGYTF,TGTGCCAGCGCAGACCATTTTTATGGCTACACCTTC
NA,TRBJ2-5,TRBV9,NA,CASSGFSGRQETQYF,TGTGCCAGCAGCGGATTCTCGGGACGCCAAGAGACCCAGTACTTC
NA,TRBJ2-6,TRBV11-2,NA,CASSLATGAGANVLTF,TGTGCCAGCAGCTTAGCCACCGGGGCGGGGGCCAACGTCCTGACTTTC
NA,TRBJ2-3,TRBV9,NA,CASSVDPGTDTQYF,TGTGCCAGCAGCGTAGACCCAGGCACAGATACGCAGTATTTT
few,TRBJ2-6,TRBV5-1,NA,CASSETGSGANVLTF,TGCGCCAGCAGCGAAACAGGCTCTGGGGCCAACGTCCTGACTTTC
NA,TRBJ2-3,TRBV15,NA,CATSRGVGTDTQYF,TGTGCCACCAGCAGGGGGGTCGGCACAGATACGCAGTATTTT
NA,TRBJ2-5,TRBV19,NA,CASSIGARGRETQYF,TGTGCCAGTAGTATAGGGGCCCGGGGGCGGGAGACCCAGTACTTC
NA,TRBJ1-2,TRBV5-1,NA,CASSPVEWEKADYGYTF,TGCGCCAGCAGCCCGGTTGAATGGGAAAAGGCTGACTATGGCTACACCTTC
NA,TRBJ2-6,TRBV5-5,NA,CASSFGHGSGANVLTF,TGTGCCAGCAGCTTCGGCCACGGGTCTGGGGCCAACGTCCTGACTTTC
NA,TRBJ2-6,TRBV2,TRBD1,CASSGTGQLSGANVLTF,TGTGCCAGCAGTGGGACAGGGCAACTCTCTGGGGCCAACGTCCTGACTTTC
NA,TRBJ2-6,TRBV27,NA,CASSLISGANVLTF,TGTGCCAGCAGTTTGATCTCTGGGGCCAACGTCCTGACTTTC
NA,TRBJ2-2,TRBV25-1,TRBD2,CARKGLAGGKNTGELFF,TGTGCCAGGAAAGGACTAGCGGGAGGCAAGAACACCGGGGAGCTGTTTTTT
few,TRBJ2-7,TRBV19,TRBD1,CASSEDRVDYEQYF,TGTGCCAGTAGTGAGGACAGGGTGGACTACGAGCAGTACTTC
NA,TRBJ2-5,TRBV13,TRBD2,CASSSTSGGETQYF,TGTGCCAGCAGCTCCACTAGCGGTGGGGAGACCCAGTACTTC
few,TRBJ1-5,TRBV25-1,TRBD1,CASSESGGTAQPQHF,TGTGCCAGCAGTGAATCAGGGGGGACGGCTCAGCCCCAGCATTTT
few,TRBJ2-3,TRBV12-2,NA,CASSLQGDTQYF,TGTGCCAGCAGCTTGCAGGGAGATACGCAGTATTTT
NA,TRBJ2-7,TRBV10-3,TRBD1,CATQQGAGSYEQYF,TGTGCCACACAACAGGGGGCAGGATCCTACGAGCAGTACTTC